Below are 5 T cell receptor beta chains sequenced from a single sample in a study of blood T cell repertoires in COVID-19 (dated by TCRdb to the early 2020s). Receptors were amplified or captured by the immunoSEQ multiplex PCR assay. This is the immuneACCESS table as TCRdb keeps it, with only in-frame sequences that have V and J called. A part of the clones is gone; compared with another copy, unresolved V genes explain less than half, and the rest is unexplained. Present in this sample are fewer than 600,000 clones, around 89% of which were seen just once. Together, the top ten hold approximately 1.8% of the sample. Source material: PBMCs or T cells enriched from blood (not recorded which). The receptors come from a woman aged 40 to 50 who had recovered from COVID-19.

Only a few counts were recorded for this clone. The rearrangement joins TRBV18 to TRBJ2-7; 10 bases map to TRBD2. The ends lost 5 bases at V and 4 bases at J; junction bases unmatched: 5. The CDR3 extends over 14 amino acids. Germline-derived CDR1 and CDR2 are KGHSH and LQKENI. In DNA, the CDR3 is TGTGCCAGCTCAGTAGCGGGAGGTATGTACGAGCAGTACTTC. Its protein is CASSVAGGMYEQYF.

V gene TRBV3-1 (or the pseudogene TRBV3-2) combines with J gene TRBJ1-2; a weak D match, TRBD1 (6 bases). Trimming took off 0 bases at V and 3 bases at J, with 11 bases between the two ends. Germline V lookup: CDR1 LGHDT, CDR2 YNNKEL (reference sequence). The CDR3 runs to 15 residues. CDR3 in DNA: TGTGCCAGCAGCCAAGATCTGACAGGAGACTATGGCTACACCTTC. Its protein is CASSQDLTGDYGYTF.

V usage is TRBV7-9 and J usage is TRBJ2-1; the D gene is possibly TRBD2 (6 bases). This CDR3 spans 17 amino acids. Per germline, CDR1 SEHNR and CDR2 FQNEAQ (reference sequence). V was clipped by 5 bases and J by 4 bases, with 21 bases between them. The chain's CDR3 is CASSRHGWLARYNEQFF. Here the CDR3 DNA reads TGTGCCAGCAGCCGCCATGGGTGGCTAGCGCGGTACAATGAGCAGTTCTTC.

This clone appeared once. The rearrangement links TRBV10-3 to TRBJ1-5; unclear D gene. Trimming left V 0 bases short and J 0 bases short, with 9 bases between. The CDR3 length is 16 residues. Looked up from germline, CDR1 is ENHRY and CDR2 is SYGVKD. The CDR3: CAISESESYSNQPQHF. CDR3 DNA: TGTGCCATCAGTGAGTCGGAGAGTTATAGCAATCAGCCCCAGCATTTT.

The chain carries TRBV19 and TRBJ2-7; 9 bases match TRBD2. The CDR3 has 16 amino acids. Per the germline V gene, CDR1 is LNHDA and CDR2 is SQIVND (reference sequence). J lost 3 bases, V lost 2 bases, and 8 bases had no gene match. CDR3 amino acids: CASSITYSGSVYEQYF. The CDR3 region has the DNA TGTGCCAGTAGTATAACATATAGCGGGAGCGTCTACGAGCAGTACTTC. Supplemented by reference TRBV19 and TRBJ2-7, the full variable domain reads DGGITQSPKYLFRKEGQNVTLSCEQNLNHDAMYWYRQDPGQGLRLIYYSQIVNDFQKGDIAEGYSVSREKKESFPLTVTSAQKNPTAFYLCASSITYSGSVYEQYFGPGTRLTVT.